This is a list of T cell receptor beta chains from one sample in a study of T cells in Graves' hyperthyroidism and ophthalmopathy. One entry per CDR3 protein results from TCRdb running MiXCR on the multiplex PCR reads. The sample lists approximately 400,000 distinct CDR3 sequences, about a sixth seen once, with around 7% in the top ten. The material sequenced was blood. The receptors shown here come from a woman between 18 and 30 years old with Graves' hyperthyroidism. Each CDR3 is given with its conserved first and last residue. The D gene is left open where the match is weak. Clone size is not always given. Where it is, it says once, few, many or a class for expanded clones.

abundance	v_gene	d_gene	j_gene	CDR3nt	CDR3aa
many	TRBV5-1	TRBD1	TRBJ2-7	TGCGCCAGCAGCTTCTTCCAGGGGGCCCAAGACGAGCAGTACTTC	CASSFFQGAQDEQYF
NA	TRBV12-3/TRBV12-4	NA	TRBJ1-5	TGTGCCAGCAGTTTAAACGCCCTCACCGGGGAAAGCAATCAGCCCCAGCATTTT	CASSLNALTGESNQPQHF
NA	TRBV2	TRBD2	TRBJ2-7	TGTGCCTCCCGGCCAGCGGGGAGGGGCCTTGCGGACTACGAGCAGTACTTC	CASRPAGRGLADYEQYF
many	TRBV7-9	TRBD1	TRBJ1-5	TGTGCCAGCAGCACGGACAGGTCGGGGGGGGGTGATTATCAGCCCCAGCATTTT	CASSTDRSGGGDYQPQHF
NA	TRBV9	NA	TRBJ2-2	TGTGCCAGCGCAGGCACCGGGGAGCTGTTTTTT	CASAGTGELFF
many	TRBV12-3/TRBV12-4	NA	TRBJ1-2	TGTGCCAGCAGTTTCGTAAATGGGAAGGGTGGCTACACCTTC	CASSFVNGKGGYTF
many	TRBV6-1	NA	TRBJ2-1	TGTGCCCATAGGGGTGGTTCCAATGAGCAGTTCTTC	CAHRGGSNEQFF
NA	TRBV12-3/TRBV12-4	NA	TRBJ2-1	TGTGCCGGCAGTAGGGGGGGGGCTTACAATGAGCAGTTCTTC	CAGSRGGAYNEQFF
few	TRBV25-1	NA	TRBJ2-1	TGTGCCAGCAGTGAATCGGCGTCGTACAATGAGCAGTTCTTC	CASSESASYNEQFF
many	TRBV3-1	NA	TRBJ2-2	TGTGCCAGCAGCCAAGAGGCAGACACCGGGGAGCTGTTTTTT	CASSQEADTGELFF
NA	TRBV5-1	NA	TRBJ2-2	TGCGCCAGCAGCTTCAAGGTTTCGAACACCGGGGAGCTGTTTTTT	CASSFKVSNTGELFF
many	TRBV3-1	TRBD1	TRBJ1-2	TGTGCCAGCAGCCTCGGGACAGTCTATGGCTACACCTTC	CASSLGTVYGYTF
many	TRBV2	NA	TRBJ1-4	TGTGCCAGCAGTACAGGGTGGGGGCTTAATGAAAAACTGTTTTTT	CASSTGWGLNEKLFF
few	TRBV7-9	NA	TRBJ1-5	TGTGCCAGCAGCTTAGACGGAGCCCCCAATCAGCCCCAGCATTTT	CASSLDGAPNQPQHF
NA	TRBV20-1	TRBD1	TRBJ2-5	TGCAGTGCTGCCGATACAGGGGAAGAGACCCAGTACTTC	CSAADTGEETQYF
many	TRBV10-1	TRBD2	TRBJ2-3	TGCGCCAGCAGTGACCCGGGACTAGCGGGAGCAGGAACAGATACGCAGTATTTT	CASSDPGLAGAGTDTQYF
few	TRBV6-1	NA	TRBJ1-1	TGTGCCAGCAAAACCGCCGGGGGGTATGATTACACTGAAGCTTTCTTT	CASKTAGGYDYTEAFF
many	TRBV12-3/TRBV12-4	NA	TRBJ2-2	TGTGCCAGCAGTTTTCTGCCCGGGGAGCTGTTTTTT	CASSFLPGELFF
many	TRBV10-3	NA	TRBJ2-2	TGTGCCATCAGTGAGTCGAACAGCCCGAACACCGGGGAGCTGTTTTTT	CAISESNSPNTGELFF
many	TRBV27	NA	TRBJ1-5	TGTGCCAGCAGTTTAGCAGGGGACCCTAGCGATCAGCCCCAGCATTTT	CASSLAGDPSDQPQHF
few	TRBV19	NA	TRBJ2-3	TGTGCCAGTAGTATAGTAGCGTCAGATACGCAGTATTTT	CASSIVASDTQYF
few	TRBV7-9	NA	TRBJ2-5	TGTGCCAGCGGGGAGACCCAGTACTTC	CASGETQYF
NA	TRBV27	NA	TRBJ2-2	TGTGCCAGCAGTTTAGGGGCGGGGAACACCGGGGAGCTGTTTTTT	CASSLGAGNTGELFF
NA	TRBV18	NA	TRBJ2-3	TGTGCCAGCGCACCAGTCCTGACCGCAGATACGCAGTATTTT	CASAPVLTADTQYF
many	TRBV16	NA	TRBJ2-7	TGTGCCAGCAGCCATCTGCCCTTATCGGGGGAGCAGTACTTC	CASSHLPLSGEQYF
many	TRBV3-1	NA	TRBJ1-6	TGTGCCAGCCTCGGCCCTCTAGGTTCACCCCTCCACTTT	CASLGPLGSPLHF
many	TRBV27	NA	TRBJ2-5	TGTGCCACCCAATATACCCAAGGGGGTCAAGAGACCCAGTACTTC	CATQYTQGGQETQYF
few	TRBV13	NA	TRBJ2-1	TGTGCCAGCAGCTTAGACTGGCGGCCACTCGGAGTGCCCCCGTTCTTC	CASSLDWRPLGVPPFF
many	TRBV6-1	NA	TRBJ2-2	TGTGCCAGCAGTGAAGTGGGGGTCTTAACCGGGGAGCTGTTTTTT	CASSEVGVLTGELFF
NA	TRBV5-1	NA	TRBJ2-1	TGCGCCAGCAGCTTGGCCCAGCGAAGCTCCTACAATGAGCAGTTCTTC	CASSLAQRSSYNEQFF
many	TRBV5-1	NA	TRBJ2-2	TGCGCCAGCAGCTTTGGCAGTATAAACACCGGGGAGCTGTTTTTT	CASSFGSINTGELFF
many	TRBV5-1	NA	TRBJ2-7	TGCGCCAGCAGCTCGCAGGGTGTGAACGAGCAGTACTTC	CASSSQGVNEQYF
many	TRBV7-3	NA	TRBJ2-1	TGTGCCAGCAGCTTAGGAGGGCGGGGGCCATACAATGAGCAGTTCTTC	CASSLGGRGPYNEQFF
NA	TRBV10-3	TRBD1	TRBJ2-1	TGTGCCATCAGCCAGACAGGGGTCAATGAGCAGTTCTTC	CAISQTGVNEQFF
many	TRBV4-1	NA	TRBJ1-1	TGCGCCAGCAGCCAGGTGGCTGGGATCGGGGACACTGAAGCTTTCTTT	CASSQVAGIGDTEAFF
NA	TRBV27	NA	TRBJ2-1	TGTGCCAGCAGTTCCCCAGGTGCGACGGGGGATGAGCAGTTCTTC	CASSSPGATGDEQFF
many	TRBV12-3/TRBV12-4	NA	TRBJ1-2	TGTGCCAGCAGTCCCCGTCTAGGGACATTTTATGGCTACACCTTC	CASSPRLGTFYGYTF
many	TRBV20-1	TRBD2	TRBJ2-5	TGCAGTGCTAGCACCATAGCGGGGGGGCAAGAGACCCAGTACTTC	CSASTIAGGQETQYF
NA	TRBV5-1	TRBD2	TRBJ2-7	TGCGCCAGCAGCTTGGATGGGACTAGCGGTTCCTACGAGCAGTACTTC	CASSLDGTSGSYEQYF
many	TRBV18	NA	TRBJ1-1	TGTGCCAGCTCACCCCTAGACAGGAACACTGAAGCTTTCTTT	CASSPLDRNTEAFF
NA	TRBV9	NA	TRBJ2-1	TGTGCCAGCAGCGTAGGAGCGGACTCGAATGAGCAGTTCTTC	CASSVGADSNEQFF
NA	TRBV2	TRBD1	TRBJ1-1	TGTGCCAGCAGTGTTCCCGGGACAGGGGACACTGAAGCTTTCTTT	CASSVPGTGDTEAFF
many	TRBV10-1	NA	TRBJ2-1	TGCGCCAGCAGTGAGGTTGGCGTTGCCTCCTACAATGAGCAGTTCTTC	CASSEVGVASYNEQFF
many	TRBV20-1	TRBD2	TRBJ2-3	TGCAGTGCTAGCGATTTAGCGGGGGGGCGAGATACGCAGTATTTT	CSASDLAGGRDTQYF
many	TRBV7-2	NA	TRBJ1-1	TGTGCCAGCAGCCCCGCGGGTGCTCCTTGGAACACTGAAGCTTTCTTT	CASSPAGAPWNTEAFF
NA	TRBV12-3/TRBV12-4	NA	TRBJ2-1	TGTGCCAGCAGTTTTTGGGGTGAGCAGTTCTTC	CASSFWGEQFF
NA	TRBV2	NA	TRBJ2-2	TGTGCCAGCAGTGAAGCGCTTGGGAGGAAGGCCGGGGAGCTGTTTTTT	CASSEALGRKAGELFF
many	TRBV5-1	NA	TRBJ1-2	TGCGCCAGCAGCTTGGGAGGGGATGGCTACACCTTC	CASSLGGDGYTF
NA	TRBV24-1	NA	TRBJ1-5	TGTGCCACCAGCGGGGGGGGCCGACAGCCCCAGCATTTT	CATSGGGRQPQHF
many	TRBV5-1	TRBD2	TRBJ2-1	TGCGCCAGCAGCCGGGATAGCGGGGGAGCCTACAATGAGCAGTTCTTC	CASSRDSGGAYNEQFF
NA	TRBV20-1	TRBD2	TRBJ2-5	TGCAGTGCCGGACTAGCGGAGCAAGAGACCCAGTACTTC	CSAGLAEQETQYF
many	TRBV6-1	NA	TRBJ2-1	TGTGCCAGCAGTGTCGTAGGCAATGAGCAGTTCTTC	CASSVVGNEQFF
many	TRBV4-1	TRBD1	TRBJ1-2	TGCGCCAGCAGCCAAGACCAAACAGGGGGCCATGGCTACACCTTC	CASSQDQTGGHGYTF
NA	TRBV7-2	TRBD2	TRBJ2-3	TGTGCCAGCAGCTTAGAACTTGGACTAGCGGGAGAAGATACGCAGTATTTT	CASSLELGLAGEDTQYF
many	TRBV5-5	NA	TRBJ1-2	TGTGCCAGCAGCTTGAGGCCATATCAAGGTGGCTACACCTTC	CASSLRPYQGGYTF
NA	TRBV5-1	TRBD1	TRBJ2-7	TGCGCCAGCAGCATGGGACAGGATTATTCCGAGCAGTACTTC	CASSMGQDYSEQYF
NA	TRBV5-1	NA	TRBJ1-3	TGCGCCAGCAGCTTATCGGGACCTAGCTCTGGAAACACCATATATTTT	CASSLSGPSSGNTIYF
NA	TRBV12-5	NA	TRBJ1-1	TGTGCTAGTAGATCCTCTGGGGGCGCGCGAACTGAAGCTTTCTTT	CASRSSGGARTEAFF
NA	TRBV11-2	TRBD2	TRBJ2-3	TGTGCCAGCAGCACCCCGACTAGCGGGAGGTTCACAGATACGCAGTATTTT	CASSTPTSGRFTDTQYF